The 25 T cell receptor beta chains reported below all come from one sample, sequenced in a study of blood T cell repertoires in COVID-19. The protocol was immunoSEQ multiplex PCR, while the TCRdb copy is restricted to in-frame clones and leaves out a portion. This sample has under 500,000 clones, with approximately 92% found just once. Sequenced material: PBMCs or T cells enriched from blood (not recorded which). Receptor source: a man aged 30 to 39 who had recovered from COVID-19.

The chain is built from TRBV2 and TRBJ2-3; 15 bases line up with TRBD2. This CDR3 is 20 amino acids long. The V gene end was trimmed by 5 bases and the J gene end by 4 bases; junction bases not matched to a gene: 16. Germline assignment: CDR1 SNHLY and CDR2 FYNNEI. CDR3 in amino acids: CASSLYFPGLAGGEADTQYF. The DNA of the CDR3 is TGTGCCAGCAGTCTCTATTTCCCGGGACTAGCGGGAGGAGAGGCAGATACGCAGTATTTT.

The gene calls are TRBV6-4 and TRBJ2-1; a possible D gene is TRBD1 (5 bases). The CDR3 has 14 amino acids. Germline CDR1 is MRHNA and CDR2 is SNTAGT. Between the trimmed V and J ends, which lost 6 bases and 6 bases, there was a span of 15 bases. The DNA for the CDR3 is TGTGCCAGCAGCCCCCCCGACAGTCCCAATGAGCAGTTCTTC. Its protein is CASSPPDSPNEQFF.

The gene calls are TRBV7-3 and TRBJ2-3; D ambiguous. V was trimmed by 5 bases and J by 6 bases, leaving 12 bases between them. The CDR3 length is 13 residues. The germline V gene encodes CDR1 SGHTA and CDR2 FQGTGA. Here the CDR3 reads CASSRKPQDTQYF. The CDR3 nucleotides are TGTGCCAGCAGCCGGAAGCCACAGGATACGCAGTATTTT.

This chain links TRBV24-1 with TRBJ2-1; tentative D call: TRBD2 (5 bases). The CDR3 spans 17 residues. Germline V CDR1 and CDR2: KGHDR, SFDVKD. The ends were cut back, 2 bases at V and 1 base at J, with 14 bases in the middle. The CDR3 coding sequence is TGTGCCACCAGTGATTCCCCGCCCGGGGTGTCCTACAATGAGCAGTTCTTC. The encoded protein is CATSDSPPGVSYNEQFF.

V gene TRBV19 combines with J gene TRBJ2-3; D is unclear. CDR1 and CDR2 (germline): LNHDA, SQIVND (reference sequence). Trimming pared 4 bases from V and 0 bases from J, leaving 14 bases between. The CDR3 has 16 residues. The CDR3 nucleotides read TGTGCCAGTAGTACCTCCTCAGAGACTAGCACAGATACGCAGTATTTT. Translation gives CASSTSSETSTDTQYF. Full variable domain (remainder filled in from reference TRBV19 and TRBJ2-3): DGGITQSPKYLFRKEGQNVTLSCEQNLNHDAMYWYRQDPGQGLRLIYYSQIVNDFQKGDIAEGYSVSREKKESFPLTVTSAQKNPTAFYLCASSTSSETSTDTQYFGPGTRLTVL.

Only a few counts were recorded for this clone. The chain joins TRBV6-5 to TRBJ1-1; weak D call: TRBD1 (6 bases). The V gene lost 6 bases and the J gene lost 0 bases, with 11 bases spanning the gap. The CDR3 has 14 amino acids. The germline V gene encodes CDR1 MNHEY and CDR2 SVGAGI. CDR3 nucleotides: TGTGCCAGCAGAGCGGGACAAATGAACACTGAAGCTTTCTTT. Protein product: CASRAGQMNTEAFF.

The chain uses TRBV5-1 and TRBJ1-5; TRBD1 agrees at 8 bases. The germline V gene encodes CDR1 SGHRS and CDR2 YFSETQ. Trimming at V came to 3 bases and at J to 0 bases, leaving 2 bases not matched to a gene. The CDR3 is 15 amino acids. In nucleotides, the CDR3 is TGCGCCAGCAGCTGGACAGGGAATAGCAATCAGCCCCAGCATTTT. This codes for CASSWTGNSNQPQHF.

The rearrangement uses TRBV19 and TRBJ1-2; 8 bases are shared with TRBD1. Germline lookup yields CDR1 LNHDA and CDR2 SQIVND (reference sequence). The CDR3 spans 13 residues. The trim removed 6 bases at V and 6 bases at J, leaving 6 bases unmatched. The CDR3 loop is CASRAPDRDGYTF. The CDR3 region has the DNA TGTGCCAGTAGAGCGCCGGACAGGGATGGCTACACCTTC.

The rearrangement uses TRBV10-2 and TRBJ1-6; 8 nucleotides align to TRBD1. Germline-derived CDR1 and CDR2 are WSHSY and SAAADI. CDR3 length equals 14 residues. J was trimmed by 8 bases and V by 6 bases; bases with no gene match: 6. As DNA, the CDR3 is TGCGCCAGCAGGGACAGGGTAGGGGATTCACCCCTCCACTTT. Translation: CASRDRVGDSPLHF.

This sequence joins TRBV13 and TRBJ2-2, with a weak D call TRBD1 (5 bases). Germline loops: CDR1 PRHDT, CDR2 FYEKMQ (reference sequence). V lost 2 bases and J lost 7, with 14 bases in between. This CDR3 has 15 residues. The CDR3 loop is CASSLNRFSGGELFF. The DNA for the CDR3 is TGTGCCAGCAGCTTAAACAGGTTTTCTGGCGGGGAGCTGTTTTTT.

CDR3 loop: CASSYGRLRGGYEQYF. DNA for the CDR3: TGTGCCAGCAGTTACGGTCGGCTGCGGGGTGGCTACGAGCAGTACTTC. The rearrangement uses TRBV6-5 and TRBJ2-7; D might be TRBD2 (6 bases). Germline lookup yields CDR1 MNHEY and CDR2 SVGAGI. CDR3 size: 16 residues. V shed 2 bases and J shed 3 bases, with 17 bases lying between them.

J is TRBJ2-5 and V is TRBV5-1; D might be TRBD1 (6 bases). Deletions cut 7 bases from V and 4 bases from J, with 20 bases between. CDR1 and CDR2 (germline): SGHRS, YFSETQ. CDR3 size: 15 residues. The CDR3 is CASSLGIDRSETQYF. The CDR3 DNA reads TGCGCCAGCTCCCTGGGGATTGACAGGTCAGAGACCCAGTACTTC.

The V gene is TRBV13, the J gene TRBJ2-7; 7 nucleotides match TRBD1. Germline V gives CDR1 PRHDT, CDR2 FYEKMQ (reference sequence). The CDR3 contains 14 residues. The V segment lost 5 bases and the J segment 3 bases; nucleotides outside the gene matches: 7. CDR3 residues: CASSRRDSYYEQYF. The CDR3 coding sequence is TGTGCCAGCAGCCGCCGGGACAGCTACTACGAGCAGTACTTC.

The gene calls are TRBV10-3 and TRBJ2-3, with D possibly being TRBD1 (7 bases). The germline CDR1 and CDR2 sequences are ENHRY and SYGVKD. V was trimmed by 8 bases and J by 1 base, leaving 13 bases between them. This CDR3 spans 14 amino acids. This chain's CDR3 is CAIGGTVRTDTQYF. CDR3 DNA sequence: TGTGCCATCGGGGGGACAGTTCGCACAGATACGCAGTATTTT.

The V gene is TRBV6-5, the J gene TRBJ2-3; D is perhaps TRBD1 (6 bases). V dropped 6 bases and J dropped 2 bases, with 15 bases sitting between them. CDR1 and CDR2 from the germline V gene are MNHEY and SVGAGI. The CDR3 totals 15 residues. The CDR3 sequence is CASRQGFLNTDTQYF. The DNA of the CDR3 is TGTGCCAGCAGACAGGGATTTCTGAACACAGATACGCAGTATTTT.

J is TRBJ2-5 and V is TRBV29-1; 7 nucleotides line up with TRBD2. Trimming took 0 bases from V and 4 from J; bases not matched to a gene: 8. From germline, CDR1 is SQVTM and CDR2 ANQGSEA. The CDR3 runs 15 residues. The CDR3 region has the DNA TGCAGCGTTGAAGATCCAGGGAGGGCAGGAGAGACCCAGTACTTC. Translated, it gives CSVEDPGRAGETQYF.

V and J are TRBV15 and TRBJ2-5; 12 nucleotides line up with TRBD1. V dropped 2 bases and J dropped 4; count of bases not matched to a gene: 5. The CDR3 spans 16 residues. The germline CDR1 and CDR2 sequences are LNHNV and YYDKDF (reference sequence). In DNA, the CDR3 is TGTGCCACCAGCAGACCCGGGACAGGGGGCCGAGAGACCCAGTACTTC. This gives the protein CATSRPGTGGRETQYF.

The V gene is TRBV11-2, the J gene TRBJ1-6; 7 positions agree with TRBD1. The V gene's germline CDR1 is SGHAT and CDR2 FQNNGV. This CDR3 has 14 amino acids. The trim removed 5 bases at V and 7 bases at J, leaving 5 bases unmatched. The CDR3 DNA reads TGTGCCAGCAGCCCCGGGACAGTAAATTCACCCCTCCACTTT. Its translation: CASSPGTVNSPLHF. Using reference TRBV11-2 and TRBJ1-6 for the parts outside the CDR3, the full variable domain is EAGVAQSPRYKIIEKRQSVAFWCNPISGHATLYWYQQILGQGPKLLIQFQNNGVVDDSQLPKDRFSAERLKGVDSTLKIQPAKLEDSAVYLCASSPGTVNSPLHFGNGTRLTVT.

V usage is TRBV3-1 (or the pseudogene TRBV3-2) and J usage is TRBJ2-2, with TRBD1 as a possible D gene (6 bases). CDR3 length equals 13 residues. Per germline, CDR1 LGHDT and CDR2 YNNKEL (reference sequence). Deletions cut 6 bases from V and 4 bases from J, with 9 bases between. The CDR3 loop reads CASSLQGTGELFF. As DNA, the CDR3 is TGTGCCAGCAGTCTACAGGGCACCGGGGAGCTGTTTTTT.

This chain connects TRBV28 to TRBJ1-5, with TRBD1 matching 9 bases. Germline CDR1 reads MDHEN; CDR2 reads SYDVKM. The CDR3 consists of 15 residues. The V and J ends lost 5 bases and 7 bases, in that order; junction bases with no gene match: 9. For the CDR3, the DNA is TGTGCCAGCAGTCCTACAGGGGGCTCTTACCAGCCCCAGCATTTT. Translated: CASSPTGGSYQPQHF. The entire variable domain, with the rest obtained from reference TRBV28 and TRBJ1-5, is as follows: DVKVTQSSRYLVKRTGEKVFLECVQDMDHENMFWYRQDPGLGLRLIYFSYDVKMKEKGDIPEGYSVSREKKERFSLILESASTNQTSMYLCASSPTGGSYQPQHFGDGTRLSIL.

V and J are TRBV27 and TRBJ2-2; 9 nucleotides match TRBD2. Germline-derived CDR1 and CDR2 are MNHEY and SMNVEV (reference sequence). The CDR3 is 16 residues long. Germline trimming cut 5 bases from V and 1 base from J; bases unmatched to any gene: 5. CDR3 loop: CASSTRLAVNTGELFF. Here the CDR3 DNA reads TGTGCCAGCAGTACCCGACTAGCGGTGAACACCGGGGAGCTGTTTTTT.

The rearrangement uses TRBV7-3 and TRBJ2-1; a weak D match, TRBD2 (5 bases). The CDR3 length is 15 residues. Germline CDR1 and CDR2: SGHTA and FQGTGA. Trimming took off 4 bases at V and 6 bases at J, with 16 bases between the two ends. The CDR3 loop reads CASSSVRGRGNEQFF. The CDR3 DNA sequence: TGTGCCAGCAGCTCCGTCCGGGGTAGAGGCAATGAGCAGTTCTTC.

This chain links TRBV7-9 with TRBJ2-7; D is undetermined. The germline CDR1 and CDR2 sequences are SEHNR and FQNEAQ (reference sequence). V lost 8 bases and J 0 bases, leaving 11 bases between the germline ends. The CDR3 totals 13 residues. The CDR3 loop is CASGGKHSYEQYF. CDR3 nucleotides: TGTGCCAGCGGTGGCAAACACTCCTACGAGCAGTACTTC.

The CDR3 DNA reads TGTGCCAGCAGCAGGGCCGGAGCGACCGGGGAGCTGTTTTTT. Translated, it gives CASSRAGATGELFF. The rearrangement links TRBV28 to TRBJ2-2; TRBD1 is a possible D gene (5 bases). With 6 bases removed from V and 5 bases from J, the gap between germline ends came to 13 bases. Germline CDR1 and CDR2: MDHEN and SYDVKM. The CDR3 runs to 14 residues.

The CDR3 protein is CATSRAQVYEQYF. The CDR3 DNA is TGTGCCACCAGCAGAGCCCAGGTCTACGAGCAGTACTTC. V usage is TRBV15 and J usage is TRBJ2-7; D gene uncertain. Germline V CDR1 and CDR2: LNHNV, YYDKDF (reference sequence). The V end was cut by 1 base, the J end by 3 bases, with 7 bases between. The CDR3 has 13 amino acids.